This T cell receptor (beta chain) was captured by sequencing in a study of blood T cell repertoires in COVID-19. Clones were read by immunoSEQ multiplex PCR, and TCRdb kept only the in-frame ones, dropping some. This sample carries 95,000 to 120,000 clones, approximately 85% of them seen once, and the ten largest clones take 5% to 6%. V dropped 8 bases and J dropped 5; count of bases not matched to a gene: 3. CDR3 size: 12 residues. The germline V gene has CDR1 LNHDA and CDR2 SQIVND (reference sequence). In regard to this clone: Other DNA sequences within the sample encode an identical CDR3.

This sequence originates from an older woman with COVID-19, enrolled during active disease. The sample was peripheral blood. The chain couples TRBV19 to TRBJ2-5; TRBD1 matches 9 bases. The CDR3 region has the DNA TGTGCCAGTCGACAGGGGGGTGAGACCCAGTACTTC. Its translation: CASRQGGETQYF.